The 18 T cell receptor beta chains in this list originate from one sample, sequenced in a study of blood T cell repertoires in COVID-19 (TCRdb year 2020). Library preparation employed the immunoSEQ multiplex PCR assay. What TCRdb holds here is the immuneACCESS table cut down to in-frame rearrangements. Part of the clones is not present; checked against another copy, under half of the missing clones reflect an unresolved V gene, and the others are unexplained. This sample has approximately 260,000 clones in its table, and 82% of those were observed once. Clones ranked in the top ten supply around 12% of the sample. Material for sequencing was peripheral blood. The receptors originated from a woman aged 55-70 years with active or convalescent COVID-19.

The chain carries TRBV19 and TRBJ1-4; possibly TRBD1 for D (6 bases). Deletions cut 6 bases from V and 5 bases from J, with 16 bases between. The CDR3 contains 15 residues. The germline CDR1 and CDR2 sequences are LNHDA and SQIVND (reference sequence). The CDR3 protein is CASSRLGRGNEKLFF. The CDR3, as DNA: TGTGCCAGTAGCCGTCTCGGGAGGGGGAATGAAAAACTGTTTTTT.

The chain joins TRBV9 to TRBJ2-1; D may be TRBD2 (6 bases). CDR1 and CDR2 (germline): SGDLS, YYNGEE. The V end was cut by 4 bases, the J end by 7 bases, with 24 bases between. This CDR3 is built from 17 residues. This CDR3 is CASSLGRGAVAENEQFF. The DNA for the CDR3 is TGTGCCAGCAGCCTCGGAAGAGGGGCGGTAGCGGAGAATGAGCAGTTCTTC.

This clone was detected only once. The rearrangement joins TRBV18 to TRBJ2-7; weak D call: TRBD2 (5 bases). Trimming pared 5 bases from V and 5 bases from J, leaving 10 bases between. This CDR3 region has 12 residues. Looked up from germline, CDR1 is KGHSH and CDR2 is LQKENI. The CDR3 reads CASSYGGNEQYF. The CDR3 DNA sequence: TGTGCCAGCTCATACGGAGGAAACGAGCAGTACTTC. The whole variable domain, filled in from reference TRBV18 and TRBJ2-7, reads NAGVMQNPRHLVRRRGQEARLRCSPMKGHSHVYWYRQLPEEGLKFMVYLQKENIIDESGMPKERFSAEFPKEGPSILRIQQVVRGDSAAYFCASSYGGNEQYFGPGTRLTVT.

The rearrangement links TRBV21-1 to TRBJ1-5; TRBD1, as called in the table, went unchecked against the DNA. TRBV21-1 is a pseudogene segment. This CDR3 has 16 amino acids. This CDR3 is CASRLTGIKGNQPQHF. CDR3 sequence (DNA): TGTGCCAGCAGGTTGACAGGGATTAAGGGCAATCAGCCCCAGCATTTT.

V usage is TRBV6-1 and J usage is TRBJ1-3; D is possibly TRBD1 (6 bases). Trimming removed 2 bases from V and 4 bases from J, with 9 bases in between. CDR1 MNHNS and CDR2 SASEGT come from the germline V gene. This CDR3 region has 14 residues. In DNA form, the CDR3 reads TGTGCCAGCAGTGAACAGGGGTTCGGAAACACCATATATTTT. It yields the protein CASSEQGFGNTIYF.

V gene TRBV6-5 combines with J gene TRBJ1-2; 7 nucleotides align to TRBD1. The junction had 5 bases not matched to a gene; V was cut back by 3 bases and J by 4 bases. The CDR3 loop spans 14 amino acids. Germline lookup yields CDR1 MNHEY and CDR2 SVGAGI. DNA for the CDR3: TGTGCCAGCAGTTATATCGACAGGGCCTATGGCTACACCTTC. Its translation: CASSYIDRAYGYTF.

This rearrangement joins TRBV7-3 to TRBJ2-1; 8 bases are a match to TRBD1. This CDR3 contains 15 residues. V lost 5 bases, J lost 4 bases, and 7 bases stayed unmatched. Germline V gives CDR1 SGHTA, CDR2 FQGTGA. CDR3 region: CASSPQDRAYNEQFF. The CDR3 nucleotides are TGTGCCAGCAGCCCACAGGACAGGGCGTACAATGAGCAGTTCTTC.

A remark on this clone: Other DNA sequences in the same sample also yield this CDR3. V gene TRBV18 combines with J gene TRBJ2-5, with D possibly matching TRBD2 (6 bases). The length of the CDR3 is 13 residues. V was trimmed by 3 bases and J by 3 bases, leaving 8 bases between them. Per germline, CDR1 KGHSH and CDR2 LQKENI. The DNA for the CDR3 is TGTGCCAGCTCACCCGGGACTGAAGAGACCCAGTACTTC. This translates into CASSPGTEETQYF.

In its sample, this clone was seen once. This chain joins TRBV13 and TRBJ1-2; D is uncertain. V dropped 1 base and J dropped 0 bases, with 9 bases sitting between them. The CDR3 contains 15 residues. The germline V gene encodes CDR1 PRHDT and CDR2 FYEKMQ (reference sequence). The CDR3 protein is CASSLAPDSNYGYTF. The CDR3 DNA sequence: TGTGCCAGCAGCTTAGCCCCAGACTCTAACTATGGCTACACCTTC.

In regard to this clone: Other nucleotide sequences in the sample specify the same CDR3. V usage is TRBV2 and J usage is TRBJ1-1; tentative D call: TRBD1 (5 bases). Trimming cost V 6 bases and J 1 base, with 9 bases left between them. Germline V gives CDR1 SNHLY, CDR2 FYNNEI. The CDR3 is 13 amino acids. The CDR3 loop reads CASRGQGNTEAFF. The DNA for the CDR3 is TGTGCCAGCAGAGGTCAGGGGAACACTGAAGCTTTCTTT.

This clone has a handful of counts. This chain connects TRBV6-2 or TRBV6-3 to TRBJ2-2; D might be TRBD2 (5 bases). The V end lost 4 bases, the J end lost 2 bases, and 14 bases lay between the germline ends. Germline V lookup: CDR1 MNHEY, CDR2 SVGEGT. The CDR3 runs to 16 residues. The CDR3 spells CASSSARRGNTGELFF. CDR3 coding DNA: TGTGCCAGCAGTTCCGCAAGACGGGGTAACACCGGGGAGCTGTTTTTT.

The chain combines TRBV18 with TRBJ1-3; maybe TRBD1 (5 bases). Germline V lookup: CDR1 KGHSH, CDR2 LQKENI. V was cut by 3 bases and J by 1 base, with 16 bases left in between. The CDR3 has 17 amino acids. The DNA of the CDR3 is TGTGCCAGCTCACCGGAAGCAAGACAGCTTTCTGGAAACACCATATATTTT. Amino acids: CASSPEARQLSGNTIYF.

Written as DNA, the CDR3 is TGTGCCAGTAGACCAAGACAGGCTATCGGCAATCAGCCCCAGCATTTT. Translated: CASRPRQAIGNQPQHF. V and J are TRBV19 and TRBJ1-5; possible D gene TRBD1, 6 bases. From germline, CDR1 is LNHDA and CDR2 SQIVND (reference sequence). This CDR3 is 16 amino acids long. V was clipped by 6 bases and J by 2 bases, with 17 bases between them. Variable domain in full (rest from reference TRBV19 and TRBJ1-5): DGGITQSPKYLFRKEGQNVTLSCEQNLNHDAMYWYRQDPGQGLRLIYYSQIVNDFQKGDIAEGYSVSREKKESFPLTVTSAQKNPTAFYLCASRPRQAIGNQPQHFGDGTRLSIL.

The CDR3 sequence: CAISESINEKLFF. The CDR3 nucleotides read TGTGCCATCAGTGAGTCCATTAATGAAAAACTGTTTTTT. The J gene is TRBJ1-4, the V gene TRBV10-3; D not certain. Trimming took 0 bases from V and 4 from J, leaving 3 bases between them. The CDR3 contains 13 residues. CDR1 is ENHRY, CDR2 SYGVKD, per germline.

Here the CDR3 DNA reads TGTGCCAGCAGGACACCCAGTCCCTACAATGAGCAGTTCTTC. Its protein product is CASRTPSPYNEQFF. V gene TRBV27 combines with J gene TRBJ2-1, with D unresolved. The ends were cut back, 6 bases at V and 2 bases at J, with 11 bases in the middle. The CDR3 is 14 amino acids. CDR1 MNHEY and CDR2 SMNVEV come from the germline V gene (reference sequence).

This rearrangement joins TRBV5-8 to TRBJ2-3, with D possibly TRBD2 on 7 matching bases. The CDR3 length is 16 residues. Germline-derived CDR1 and CDR2 are SGHTS and YDEGEE. The V and J ends lost 4 bases and 2 bases respectively, with 17 bases between them. CDR3 in amino acids: CASSRGAGLHTDTQYF. For the CDR3, the DNA is TGTGCCAGCAGCCGGGGGGCGGGACTACACACAGATACGCAGTATTTT.

The V gene is TRBV6-5, the J gene TRBJ2-7; TRBD1 agrees at 9 bases. Germline assignment: CDR1 MNHEY and CDR2 SVGAGI. CDR3 length: 14 residues. V gave up 7 bases and J gave up 2 bases; unmatched junction bases: 6. This CDR3 reads CASTGRTGAYEQYF. The CDR3, as DNA: TGTGCCAGCACCGGCCGGACAGGGGCCTACGAGCAGTACTTC.

This clone was observed a few times. V gene TRBV12-3 or TRBV12-4 combines with J gene TRBJ1-2; D gene ambiguous. V was cut by 3 bases and J by 2 bases, with 7 bases left in between. This CDR3 is built from 13 residues. The CDR3 loop is CASSFGNNYGYTF. The DNA of the CDR3 is TGTGCCAGCAGTTTCGGGAACAACTATGGCTACACCTTC.